Listed below are T cell receptor beta chains from one sample, sequenced in a study of CD8+ T cells in alopecia areata. Clones were sequenced by immunoSEQ multiplex PCR, and TCRdb holds only the in-frame ones, with some missing. The table has about 190,000 clones, 60% seen once; the top ten hold around 0.92%. Here the sequenced sample was CD4+ T cells sorted from blood, taken at week 24, from a patient treated with tofacitinib. These receptors were collected from a human donor with alopecia areata. The CDR3 runs from the conserved cysteine through the conserved F or W. D genes are given only for firm matches. Where a row states a size, it is once, few, many or the class of an expanded clone; other rows omit it.

DNA	CDR3	D	V	J	size
TGTGCCAGCAGTCCCCGGACGGCTTTGGATACGCAGTATTTT	CASSPRTALDTQYF	.	TRBV6-5	TRBJ2-3	.
TGTGCCAGCAGTCCGTCCGGGACAGGGTTCATCCCCCTCCACTTT	CASSPSGTGFIPLHF	TRBD1	TRBV27	TRBJ1-6	.
TGTGCTAGTGGTTTGAACCCCTACAATGAGCAGTTCTTC	CASGLNPYNEQFF	.	TRBV12-5	TRBJ2-1	few
TGTGCCAGTAGTATAGATCATGCCGGCGGACAGGGGATAGGGGAGCAGTACTTC	CASSIDHAGGQGIGEQYF	TRBD1	TRBV19	TRBJ2-7	.
TGCAGCGTTGGTGGCAGAGTGGTTGATACGCAGTATTTT	CSVGGRVVDTQYF	.	TRBV29-1	TRBJ2-3	few
TGTGCCAGCAGTTTCGGGGGTATGGTGAATTCACCCCTCCACTTT	CASSFGGMVNSPLHF	.	TRBV27	TRBJ1-6	few
TGCGCCAGCATGCTCTACCCCGGGAACTATGGCTACACCTTC	CASMLYPGNYGYTF	.	TRBV5-1	TRBJ1-2	.
TGTGCCAGCAGCTCGGCGGGGGGGTTCTATAGGATGACTGAAGCTTTCTTT	CASSSAGGFYRMTEAFF	.	TRBV27	TRBJ1-1	.
TGTGCCAGCAGCTGGACCGACAATGAGCAGTTCTTC	CASSWTDNEQFF	.	TRBV5-4	TRBJ2-1	.
TGTGCCAGCAGCCCATTAGCGGGGGAAAATACGCAGTATTTT	CASSPLAGENTQYF	TRBD2	TRBV14	TRBJ2-3	.
TGTGCCTGGACCACCCCAAACTTGAACACTGAAGCTTTCTTT	CAWTTPNLNTEAFF	.	TRBV30	TRBJ1-1	.
TGCAGCGTGAACCCTGCCGACAGGGGCCAGAACACTGAAGCTTTCTTT	CSVNPADRGQNTEAFF	TRBD1	TRBV29-1	TRBJ1-1	.
TGTGCCAGCAGTGTCGGTGATCAGCCCCAGCATTTT	CASSVGDQPQHF	.	TRBV25-1	TRBJ1-5	.
TGTGCCAGCAGCCGGGGACAGGAGAATGCGCAGTATTTT	CASSRGQENAQYF	TRBD1	TRBV7-3	TRBJ2-3	once
TGTGCCAGCAGCCGGACAGGGGTCGCCGGGGAGCTGTTTTTT	CASSRTGVAGELFF	TRBD1	TRBV5-6	TRBJ2-2	once